Sequencing of this T cell receptor beta chain was carried out in a study of PD-1 blockade in mismatch repair-deficient tumors. Across the whole study: Patients had approximately 12 mismatch repair-deficient cancer types, all previously treated and progressing. Regarding the study as a whole: After pembrolizumab, tumor-resident clones rose rapidly, then generally contracted before radiologic responses.

Assay used: immunoSEQ multiplex PCR; TCRdb lists only in-frame clones, some missing. The sample has approximately 25,000 clones; 83% are singletons. All patients were mismatch repair deficient, assessed by either PCR or immunohistochemistry. TCR sequencing covered a few patients who responded to pembrolizumab. Regarding this clone: The antigen is unknown.

Germline V gene lookup returns CDR1 SGHRS and CDR2 YFSETQ. This CDR3 has 14 amino acids. V lost 4 bases and J lost 1, with 11 bases in between. Source: peripheral blood, taken 12 weeks after starting pembrolizumab. The chain couples TRBV5-1 to TRBJ1-1, with D maybe TRBD1 (5 bases). The source of this sequence is an adult with mismatch repair-deficient cancer. The CDR3 protein is CASSTGPTNTEAFF. The CDR3 DNA reads TGCGCCAGCAGCACGGGACCGACGAACACTGAAGCTTTCTTT.